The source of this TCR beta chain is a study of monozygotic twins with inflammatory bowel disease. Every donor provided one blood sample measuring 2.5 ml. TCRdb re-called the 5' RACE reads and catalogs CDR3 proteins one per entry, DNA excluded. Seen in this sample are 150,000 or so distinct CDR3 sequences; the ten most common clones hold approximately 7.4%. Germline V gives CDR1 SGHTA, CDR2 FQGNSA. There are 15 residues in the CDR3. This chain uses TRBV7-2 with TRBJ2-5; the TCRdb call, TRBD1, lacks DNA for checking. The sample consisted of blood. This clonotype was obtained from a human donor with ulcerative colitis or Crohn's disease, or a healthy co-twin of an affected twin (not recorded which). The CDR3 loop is CASSSDRGNLETQYF.